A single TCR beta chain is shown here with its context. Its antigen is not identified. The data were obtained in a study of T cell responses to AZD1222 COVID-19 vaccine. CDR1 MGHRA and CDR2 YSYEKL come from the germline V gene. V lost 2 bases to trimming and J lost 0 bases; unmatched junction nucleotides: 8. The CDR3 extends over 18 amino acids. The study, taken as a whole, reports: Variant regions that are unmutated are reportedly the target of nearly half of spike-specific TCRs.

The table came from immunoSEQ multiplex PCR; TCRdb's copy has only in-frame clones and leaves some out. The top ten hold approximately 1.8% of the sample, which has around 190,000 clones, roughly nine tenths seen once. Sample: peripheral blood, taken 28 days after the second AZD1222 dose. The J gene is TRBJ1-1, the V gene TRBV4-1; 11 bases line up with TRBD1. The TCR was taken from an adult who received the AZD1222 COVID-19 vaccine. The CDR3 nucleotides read TGCGCCAGCAGCCAATTGGACAGGGGGCTAGGTGTGAACACTGAAGCTTTCTTT. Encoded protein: CASSQLDRGLGVNTEAFF.